The rows below give T cell receptor beta chains drawn from one sample of a study of PD-L1 blockade in urothelial cancer. Some clones are missing from TCRdb's copy, which holds only in-frame ones; the method was immunoSEQ multiplex PCR. This table has around 51,000 clones, more than 75% appearing once. The sequenced sample was PBMCs, obtained around atezolizumab (anti-PD-L1) treatment. These receptors were collected from a man in his 60s with urothelial cancer. Each CDR3 is given with its conserved first and last residue. Each record gives: J gene, D gene, V gene, clone size, CDR3 protein, CDR3 DNA. A D gene is named only where the DNA matches it firmly. Not all rows give a size; the values are once, few, many and, for expanded clones, a class.

j_gene: TRBJ2-7; d_gene: NA; v_gene: TRBV19; abundance: NA; CDR3aa: CASRSQGGPYEQYF; CDR3nt: TGTGCCAGTCGCTCACAGGGTGGGCCCTACGAGCAGTACTTC
j_gene: TRBJ1-3; d_gene: TRBD1; v_gene: TRBV5-4; abundance: NA; CDR3aa: CASRDRDRTGNTIYF; CDR3nt: TGTGCCAGCAGGGACCGGGACAGGACTGGAAACACCATATATTTT
j_gene: TRBJ2-3; d_gene: TRBD2; v_gene: TRBV9; abundance: NA; CDR3aa: CASRGTSGSTDTQYF; CDR3nt: TGTGCCAGCAGGGGGACTAGCGGGAGCACAGATACGCAGTATTTT
j_gene: TRBJ2-7; d_gene: NA; v_gene: TRBV5-1; abundance: NA; CDR3aa: CASSFSPGGYEQYF; CDR3nt: TGCGCCAGCAGCTTCAGCCCTGGGGGGTACGAGCAGTACTTC
j_gene: TRBJ2-5; d_gene: TRBD2; v_gene: TRBV18; abundance: NA; CDR3aa: CASSQSRAGKETQYF; CDR3nt: TGTGCCAGCTCCCAAAGTCGAGCGGGAAAAGAGACCCAGTACTTC
j_gene: TRBJ1-6; d_gene: TRBD1; v_gene: TRBV30; abundance: NA; CDR3aa: CACSRRKVGTENSPLHF; CDR3nt: TGTGCCTGTTCGCGGCGAAAAGTTGGGACAGAAAATTCACCCCTCCACTTT
j_gene: TRBJ2-5; d_gene: NA; v_gene: TRBV5-6; abundance: once; CDR3aa: CASSLQGHQETQYF; CDR3nt: TGTGCCAGCAGCTTGCAGGGGCATCAAGAGACCCAGTACTTC
j_gene: TRBJ2-7; d_gene: NA; v_gene: TRBV5-5; abundance: NA; CDR3aa: CASRRQVIYEQYF; CDR3nt: TGTGCCAGCCGAAGACAGGTAATCTACGAGCAGTACTTC
j_gene: TRBJ1-5; d_gene: NA; v_gene: TRBV2; abundance: NA; CDR3aa: CASSGLYSNQPQHF; CDR3nt: TGTGCCAGCAGCGGACTGTATAGCAATCAGCCCCAGCATTTT
j_gene: TRBJ1-2; d_gene: NA; v_gene: TRBV7-9; abundance: NA; CDR3aa: CASSYGLPGVSHGYTF; CDR3nt: TGTGCCAGCAGCTACGGACTTCCCGGGGTAAGTCATGGCTACACCTTC
j_gene: TRBJ2-7; d_gene: NA; v_gene: TRBV6-5; abundance: NA; CDR3aa: CASSSGQPYEQYF; CDR3nt: TGTGCCAGCAGTTCAGGACAGCCCTACGAGCAGTACTTC
j_gene: TRBJ1-1; d_gene: TRBD1; v_gene: TRBV25-1; abundance: NA; CDR3aa: CASSADRVVSEAFF; CDR3nt: TGTGCCAGCAGTGCGGACAGGGTTGTTTCTGAAGCTTTCTTT
j_gene: TRBJ2-5; d_gene: TRBD1; v_gene: TRBV11-3; abundance: NA; CDR3aa: CASSRGQGVWETQYF; CDR3nt: TGTGCCAGCAGCAGGGGACAGGGAGTGTGGGAGACCCAGTACTTC
j_gene: TRBJ1-1; d_gene: NA; v_gene: TRBV6-5; abundance: NA; CDR3aa: CASSYGGGSEAFF; CDR3nt: TGTGCCAGCAGTTACGGGGGGGGTTCCGAAGCTTTCTTT
j_gene: TRBJ2-2; d_gene: TRBD2; v_gene: TRBV7-2; abundance: NA; CDR3aa: CASHSLGGVDTGELFF; CDR3nt: TGTGCCAGCCACTCCCTTGGGGGGGTCGACACCGGGGAGCTGTTTTTT
j_gene: TRBJ2-2; d_gene: NA; v_gene: TRBV19; abundance: NA; CDR3aa: CASSPVAITGELFF; CDR3nt: TGTGCCAGTAGTCCTGTCGCGATCACCGGGGAGCTGTTTTTT
j_gene: TRBJ1-2; d_gene: TRBD1; v_gene: TRBV5-1; abundance: NA; CDR3aa: CASSVGQAEGYGYTF; CDR3nt: TGCGCCAGCAGCGTAGGACAGGCGGAGGGATATGGCTACACCTTC
j_gene: TRBJ1-1; d_gene: NA; v_gene: TRBV2; abundance: NA; CDR3aa: CAIGWVTEAFF; CDR3nt: TGTGCCATCGGGTGGGTAACTGAAGCTTTCTTT
j_gene: TRBJ1-5; d_gene: NA; v_gene: TRBV6-6; abundance: once; CDR3aa: CASSYRDSNQPQHF; CDR3nt: TGTGCCAGCAGCTACAGAGATAGCAATCAGCCCCAGCATTTT
j_gene: TRBJ1-1; d_gene: NA; v_gene: TRBV27; abundance: NA; CDR3aa: CASSYRENTEAFF; CDR3nt: TGTGCCAGCAGTTACAGGGAGAACACTGAAGCTTTCTTT
j_gene: TRBJ1-1; d_gene: NA; v_gene: TRBV7-3; abundance: NA; CDR3aa: CASSLYGFGNTEAFF; CDR3nt: TGTGCCAGCAGCTTATACGGGTTTGGGAACACTGAAGCTTTCTTT
j_gene: TRBJ2-3; d_gene: NA; v_gene: TRBV19; abundance: NA; CDR3aa: CASSAGTVLSTDTQYF; CDR3nt: TGTGCCAGTAGTGCGGGGACAGTTCTTTCCACAGATACGCAGTATTTT
j_gene: TRBJ2-5; d_gene: TRBD2; v_gene: TRBV5-5; abundance: NA; CDR3aa: CASSFGGGTHGETQYF; CDR3nt: TGTGCCAGCAGCTTTGGGGGGGGGACCCACGGGGAGACCCAGTACTTC
j_gene: TRBJ2-5; d_gene: NA; v_gene: TRBV11-3; abundance: NA; CDR3aa: CASSLGPGVDF; CDR3nt: TGTGCCAGCAGCTTAGGGCCCGGGGTCGACTTC
j_gene: TRBJ1-6; d_gene: TRBD1; v_gene: TRBV11-3; abundance: few; CDR3aa: CASSLRTGKRSPLHF; CDR3nt: TGTGCCAGCAGCCTGCGGACAGGAAAACGGTCACCCCTCCACTTT
j_gene: TRBJ1-2; d_gene: TRBD1; v_gene: TRBV29-1; abundance: NA; CDR3aa: CSVSGQGRGYGYTF; CDR3nt: TGCAGCGTTTCTGGACAGGGTCGAGGCTATGGCTACACCTTC
j_gene: TRBJ2-2; d_gene: TRBD1; v_gene: TRBV4-2; abundance: once; CDR3aa: CASRHRGNTGELFF; CDR3nt: TGTGCCAGCAGACACAGGGGGAACACCGGGGAGCTGTTTTTT
j_gene: TRBJ1-2; d_gene: TRBD1; v_gene: TRBV7-9; abundance: NA; CDR3aa: CASTLGQGPYGYTF; CDR3nt: TGTGCCAGCACCCTAGGACAGGGCCCCTATGGCTACACCTTC
j_gene: TRBJ1-6; d_gene: NA; v_gene: TRBV4-3; abundance: NA; CDR3aa: CASSQEGLRNSPLHF; CDR3nt: TGCGCCAGCAGCCAAGAGGGGCTTAGAAATTCACCCCTCCACTTT
j_gene: TRBJ2-3; d_gene: NA; v_gene: TRBV18; abundance: NA; CDR3aa: CASSNYGRTDTQYF; CDR3nt: TGTGCCAGCTCAAACTACGGTCGCACAGATACGCAGTATTTT
j_gene: TRBJ1-1; d_gene: NA; v_gene: TRBV27; abundance: NA; CDR3aa: CASSLERGMEAFF; CDR3nt: TGTGCCAGCAGTTTAGAAAGGGGTATGGAAGCTTTCTTT
j_gene: TRBJ1-1; d_gene: NA; v_gene: TRBV7-2; abundance: NA; CDR3aa: CASSHNPRGTEAFF; CDR3nt: TGTGCCAGCAGCCATAACCCGAGGGGGACTGAAGCTTTCTTT
j_gene: TRBJ2-4; d_gene: TRBD1; v_gene: TRBV7-9; abundance: NA; CDR3aa: CASSGTVKNIQYF; CDR3nt: TGTGCCAGCAGCGGGACAGTCAAAAACATTCAGTACTTC
j_gene: TRBJ2-6; d_gene: NA; v_gene: TRBV7-3; abundance: NA; CDR3aa: CASSSTPYSGANVLTF; CDR3nt: TGTGCCAGCAGCTCCACCCCCTACTCTGGGGCCAACGTCCTGACTTTC
j_gene: TRBJ2-3; d_gene: NA; v_gene: TRBV7-8; abundance: few; CDR3aa: CASSSAIYPTDTQYF; CDR3nt: TGTGCCAGCAGCTCAGCAATCTACCCCACAGATACGCAGTATTTT
j_gene: TRBJ2-7; d_gene: TRBD2; v_gene: TRBV6-5; abundance: NA; CDR3aa: CASSGGLAGEQYF; CDR3nt: TGTGCCAGCAGCGGGGGACTAGCGGGCGAGCAGTACTTC
j_gene: TRBJ1-1; d_gene: NA; v_gene: TRBV5-1; abundance: NA; CDR3aa: CASSFGGGRGLTEAFF; CDR3nt: TGCGCCAGCAGCTTCGGGGGAGGCCGGGGCCTGACTGAAGCTTTCTTT
j_gene: TRBJ2-7; d_gene: NA; v_gene: TRBV7-2; abundance: NA; CDR3aa: CASSLLDRLSEQYF; CDR3nt: TGTGCCAGCAGCTTATTAGACAGACTCTCCGAGCAGTACTTC
j_gene: TRBJ1-4; d_gene: TRBD1; v_gene: TRBV6-5; abundance: NA; CDR3aa: CASRLGQGNEKLFF; CDR3nt: TGTGCCAGCAGACTGGGACAGGGGAATGAAAAACTGTTTTTT
j_gene: TRBJ1-4; d_gene: NA; v_gene: TRBV7-7; abundance: once; CDR3aa: CASSLSATNEKLFF; CDR3nt: TGTGCTAGCAGCTTATCGGCAACTAATGAAAAACTGTTTTTT
j_gene: TRBJ1-2; d_gene: NA; v_gene: TRBV6-5; abundance: NA; CDR3aa: CASSYSGTGDYGYTF; CDR3nt: TGTGCCAGCAGTTACTCGGGGACGGGAGACTATGGCTACACCTTC
j_gene: TRBJ2-7; d_gene: NA; v_gene: TRBV6-6; abundance: NA; CDR3aa: CASSTPGGLGPYEQYF; CDR3nt: TGTGCCAGCAGTACCCCGGGGGGCCTCGGGCCCTACGAGCAGTACTTC
j_gene: TRBJ2-1; d_gene: NA; v_gene: TRBV19; abundance: NA; CDR3aa: CASSMGAVNEQFF; CDR3nt: TGTGCCAGTAGTATGGGGGCAGTCAATGAGCAGTTCTTC
j_gene: TRBJ2-7; d_gene: NA; v_gene: TRBV6-5; abundance: NA; CDR3aa: CASSSQTGTPSEQYF; CDR3nt: TGTGCCAGCAGTTCTCAGACCGGGACACCCTCCGAGCAGTACTTC
j_gene: TRBJ1-1; d_gene: TRBD1; v_gene: TRBV29-1; abundance: NA; CDR3aa: CSADRGNAEAFF; CDR3nt: TGCAGCGCCGACAGGGGGAACGCTGAAGCTTTCTTT
j_gene: TRBJ1-2; d_gene: TRBD1; v_gene: TRBV25-1; abundance: NA; CDR3aa: CASRDQGQGWYGYTF; CDR3nt: TGTGCCAGCAGAGATCAGGGACAGGGTTGGTATGGCTACACCTTC